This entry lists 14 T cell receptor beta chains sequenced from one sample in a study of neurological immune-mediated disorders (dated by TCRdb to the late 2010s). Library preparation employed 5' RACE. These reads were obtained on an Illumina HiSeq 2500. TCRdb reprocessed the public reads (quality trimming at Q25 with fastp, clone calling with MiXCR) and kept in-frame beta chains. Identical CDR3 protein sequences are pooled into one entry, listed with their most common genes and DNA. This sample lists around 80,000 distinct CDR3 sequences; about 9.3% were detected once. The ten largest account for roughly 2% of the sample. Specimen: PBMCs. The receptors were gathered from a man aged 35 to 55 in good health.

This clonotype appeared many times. The CDR3 protein is CASSDGGQVETQYF. DNA for the CDR3: TGTGCCAGCAGTGATGGGGGGCAGGTAGAGACCCAGTACTTC. The chain has TRBV25-1 and TRBJ2-5, with D possibly called TRBD1 or TRBD2 (6 bases each). CDR1 is MGHDK, CDR2 SYGVNS, per germline. With 3 bases removed from V and 4 bases from J, the gap between germline ends came to 12 bases. There are 14 residues in the CDR3.

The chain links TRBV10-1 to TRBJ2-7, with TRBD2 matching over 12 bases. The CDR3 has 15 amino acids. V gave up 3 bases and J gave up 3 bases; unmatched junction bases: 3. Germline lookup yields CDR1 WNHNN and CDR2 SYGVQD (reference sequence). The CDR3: CASSDRLAGVYEQYF. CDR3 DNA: TGCGCCAGCAGTGACCGACTAGCGGGAGTCTACGAGCAGTACTTC.

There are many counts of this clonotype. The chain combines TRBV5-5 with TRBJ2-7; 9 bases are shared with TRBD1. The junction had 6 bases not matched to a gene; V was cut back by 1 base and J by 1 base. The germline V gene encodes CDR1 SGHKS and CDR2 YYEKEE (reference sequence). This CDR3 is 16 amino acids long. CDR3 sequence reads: CASSLPGTGNSYEQYF. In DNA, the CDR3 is TGTGCCAGCAGCTTGCCCGGGACAGGGAATTCCTACGAGCAGTACTTC.

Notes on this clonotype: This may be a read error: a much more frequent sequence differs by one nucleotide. The CDR3 is CASSGFLGGSETEAFF. The CDR3, as DNA: TGCGCCAGCAGCGGATTTCTCGGCGGGTCTGAGACTGAAGCTTTCTTT. This sequence joins TRBV5-1 and TRBJ1-1; D unresolved. The CDR3 totals 16 residues. The V and J ends lost 4 bases and 5 bases respectively, with 21 bases between them. Germline-derived CDR1 and CDR2 are SGHRS and YFSETQ.

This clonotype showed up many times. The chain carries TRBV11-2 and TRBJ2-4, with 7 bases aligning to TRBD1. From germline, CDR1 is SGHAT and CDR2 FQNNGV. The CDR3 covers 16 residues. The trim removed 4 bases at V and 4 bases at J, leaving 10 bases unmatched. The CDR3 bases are TGTGCCAGCAGCTCCTTTTGGCCGGGACAGAAAAACATTCAGTACTTC. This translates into CASSSFWPGQKNIQYF.

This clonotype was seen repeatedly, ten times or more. The CDR3 coding sequence is TGTGCCAGCAAACTAACAGGGTATGTTAACACTGAAGCTTTCTTT. Its protein is CASKLTGYVNTEAFF. The chain employs TRBV27 and TRBJ1-1, with a tentative D call TRBD1 (6 bases). This CDR3 spans 15 amino acids. The V and J ends lost 7 bases and 2 bases respectively, with 17 bases between them. Germline V lookup: CDR1 MNHEY, CDR2 SMNVEV (reference sequence).

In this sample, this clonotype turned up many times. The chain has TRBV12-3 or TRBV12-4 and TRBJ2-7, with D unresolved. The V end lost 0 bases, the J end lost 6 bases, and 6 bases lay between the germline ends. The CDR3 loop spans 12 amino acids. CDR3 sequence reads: CASSLARREQYF. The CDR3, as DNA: TGTGCCAGCAGTTTAGCAAGGCGCGAGCAGTACTTC.

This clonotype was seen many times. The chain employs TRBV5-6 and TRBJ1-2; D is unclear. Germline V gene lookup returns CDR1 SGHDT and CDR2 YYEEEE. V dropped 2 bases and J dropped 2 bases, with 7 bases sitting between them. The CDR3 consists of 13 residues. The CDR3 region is CASSLRENYGYTF. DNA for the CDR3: TGTGCCAGCAGCTTAAGGGAGAACTATGGCTACACCTTC.

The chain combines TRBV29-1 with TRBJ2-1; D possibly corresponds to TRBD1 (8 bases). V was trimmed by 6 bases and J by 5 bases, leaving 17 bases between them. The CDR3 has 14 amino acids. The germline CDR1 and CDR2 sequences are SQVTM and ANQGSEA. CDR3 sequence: CSVETGEGNNEQFF. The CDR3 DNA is TGCAGCGTGGAGACAGGGGAGGGGAACAATGAGCAGTTCTTC.

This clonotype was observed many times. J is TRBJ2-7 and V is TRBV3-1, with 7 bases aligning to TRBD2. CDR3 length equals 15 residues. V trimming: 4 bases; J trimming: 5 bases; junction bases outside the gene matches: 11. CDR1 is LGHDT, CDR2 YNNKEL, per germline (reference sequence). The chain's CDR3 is CASSRSGGSTHEQYF. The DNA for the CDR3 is TGTGCCAGCAGCCGATCTGGCGGGAGTACCCACGAGCAGTACTTC.

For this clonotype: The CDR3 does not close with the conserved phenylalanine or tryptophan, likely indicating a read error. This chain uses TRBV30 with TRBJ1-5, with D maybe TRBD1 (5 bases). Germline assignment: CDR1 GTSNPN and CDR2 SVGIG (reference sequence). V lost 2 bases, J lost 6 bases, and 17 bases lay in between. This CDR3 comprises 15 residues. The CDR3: CAWSTAGGDPQPQHS. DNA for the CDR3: TGTGCCTGGAGTACCGCGGGAGGGGACCCTCAGCCCCAGCATTCT.

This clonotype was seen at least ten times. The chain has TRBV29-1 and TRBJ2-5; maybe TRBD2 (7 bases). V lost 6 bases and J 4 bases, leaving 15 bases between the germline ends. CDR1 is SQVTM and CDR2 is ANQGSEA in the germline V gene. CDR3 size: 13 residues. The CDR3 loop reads CSVRGGTLETQYF. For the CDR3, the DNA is TGCAGCGTAAGGGGGGGGACGTTAGAGACCCAGTACTTC.

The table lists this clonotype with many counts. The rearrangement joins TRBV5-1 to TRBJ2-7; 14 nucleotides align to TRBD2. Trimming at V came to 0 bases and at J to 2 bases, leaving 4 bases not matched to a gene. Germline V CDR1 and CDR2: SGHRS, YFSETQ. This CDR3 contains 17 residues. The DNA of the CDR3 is TGCGCCAGCAGCTTGGCCCCGACTAGCGGGGGGGCCTACGAGCAGTACTTC. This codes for CASSLAPTSGGAYEQYF.

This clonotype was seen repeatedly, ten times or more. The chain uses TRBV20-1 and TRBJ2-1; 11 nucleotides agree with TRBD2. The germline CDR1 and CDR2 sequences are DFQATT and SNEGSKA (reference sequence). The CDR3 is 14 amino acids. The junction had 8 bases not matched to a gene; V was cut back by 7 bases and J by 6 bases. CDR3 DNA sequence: TGCAGTGTTACGGTTAGCGGGGGGGTCAATGAGCAGTTCTTC. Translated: CSVTVSGGVNEQFF.